This T cell receptor (beta chain) was sequenced for a study of cytomegalovirus exposure and HLA in healthy donors. Primers for the PCR totalled 60 Vbeta and 13 Jbeta. Assay: immunoSEQ multiplex PCR; the TCRdb copy retains only in-frame clones and omits some. The sample has more than 150,000 clones, 80% seen once. The CDR3 totals 16 residues. Trimming took 4 bases from V and 5 from J, leaving 22 bases between them. The germline V gene encodes CDR1 SGHDT and CDR2 YYEEEE. The gene calls are TRBV5-6 and TRBJ2-7; D might be TRBD2 (5 bases). The sample taken for sequencing was PBMCs. The receptor comes from a woman aged 45-60 years in good health and CMV-seropositive. The DNA for the CDR3 is TGTGCCAGCAGCATCGACCCCCGGGAAAGACTCAACGAGCAGTACTTC. This encodes CASSIDPRERLNEQYF. The full variable domain, in which reference TRBV5-6 and TRBJ2-7 provide the parts outside the CDR3, is DAGVTQSPTHLIKTRGQQVTLRCSPKSGHDTVSWYQQALGQGPQFIFQYYEEEERQRGNFPDRFSGHQFPNYSSELNVNALLLGDSALYLCASSIDPRERLNEQYFGPGTRLTVT.